Listed below are T cell receptor beta chains from one sample, sequenced in a study of blood T cell repertoires in COVID-19. Profiling relied on immunoSEQ multiplex PCR, and the TCRdb table lists in-frame clones only, not all of them. The sample has roughly 410,000 clones; approximately 90% are singletons. The sequencing input was peripheral blood. All receptors come from a woman between 40 and 50 years old with COVID-19, enrolled during active disease. CDR3s include the opening cysteine and the closing phenylalanine or tryptophan. Fields, in order: V gene, J gene, D gene, clone size, CDR3 DNA, CDR3 protein. The D gene is left open where the match is weak. A clone size is listed for some rows: how often the clone was seen (once, few, many), or a class if it is expanded.

V gene: TRBV9
J gene: TRBJ2-5
D gene: .
clone size: .
CDR3 DNA: TGTGCCAGCAGTGGAGGGCAAGGAGAGACCCAGTACTTC
CDR3 protein: CASSGGQGETQYF

V gene: TRBV3-1/TRBV3-2
J gene: TRBJ1-4
D gene: .
clone size: .
CDR3 DNA: TGTGCCAGCAGCCTGACACGGACTCGGGGGGGGCCGAATGAAAAACTGTTTTTT
CDR3 protein: CASSLTRTRGGPNEKLFF

V gene: TRBV4-1
J gene: TRBJ1-1
D gene: TRBD1
clone size: .
CDR3 DNA: TGCGCCAGCAGCCAAGATATGAGGGGGCGGTCGTGGAACACTGAAGCTTTCTTT
CDR3 protein: CASSQDMRGRSWNTEAFF

V gene: TRBV6-2/TRBV6-3
J gene: TRBJ1-1
D gene: .
clone size: .
CDR3 DNA: TGTGCCAGCAGCCGGACAGCTAAGGGCACTGAAGCTTTCTTT
CDR3 protein: CASSRTAKGTEAFF

V gene: TRBV4-3
J gene: TRBJ1-2
D gene: .
clone size: .
CDR3 DNA: TGCGCCAGCAGCCCCTTTAAAAACTATGGCTACACCTTC
CDR3 protein: CASSPFKNYGYTF

V gene: TRBV27
J gene: TRBJ2-1
D gene: .
clone size: .
CDR3 DNA: TGTGCCAGCAGTTTCCTCCGCGGCGAGCAGTTCTTC
CDR3 protein: CASSFLRGEQFF

V gene: TRBV27
J gene: TRBJ1-2
D gene: .
clone size: .
CDR3 DNA: TGTGCCAGCAGTTTATCGTACAGGATGGGTGATGGCTACACCTTC
CDR3 protein: CASSLSYRMGDGYTF

V gene: TRBV19
J gene: TRBJ1-2
D gene: TRBD1
clone size: .
CDR3 DNA: TGTGCCAGTAGATTTACAGGGGGCTATGGCTACACCTTC
CDR3 protein: CASRFTGGYGYTF

V gene: TRBV3-1/TRBV3-2
J gene: TRBJ1-2
D gene: .
clone size: .
CDR3 DNA: TGTGCCAGCAGCCAAGAAGCGGGGAGGGGTTCAGATGGCTACACCTTC
CDR3 protein: CASSQEAGRGSDGYTF

V gene: TRBV18
J gene: TRBJ2-7
D gene: .
clone size: .
CDR3 DNA: TGTGCCAGCTCACCACAACAGGCGGGGTCCTACGAGCAGTACTTC
CDR3 protein: CASSPQQAGSYEQYF

V gene: TRBV15
J gene: TRBJ2-3
D gene: TRBD2
clone size: .
CDR3 DNA: TGTGCCACCAGCCCCGAATTGCGGGGGGGCATTGGGTCGCCAGATACGCAGTATTTT
CDR3 protein: CATSPELRGGIGSPDTQYF

V gene: TRBV4-1
J gene: TRBJ2-5
D gene: .
clone size: .
CDR3 DNA: TGCGCCAGCAGCCAAGGCAGGGAGACCCAGTACTTC
CDR3 protein: CASSQGRETQYF

V gene: TRBV6-5
J gene: TRBJ1-1
D gene: .
clone size: .
CDR3 DNA: TGTGCCAGCAGTTACAGGCCAGGCTATACTGAAGCTTTCTTT
CDR3 protein: CASSYRPGYTEAFF

V gene: TRBV19
J gene: TRBJ1-4
D gene: TRBD1
clone size: .
CDR3 DNA: TGTGCCAGTCAAAGGGACAGCAGAGCAACTAATGAAAAACTGTTTTTT
CDR3 protein: CASQRDSRATNEKLFF

V gene: TRBV19
J gene: TRBJ1-5
D gene: TRBD1
clone size: .
CDR3 DNA: TGTGCCAGTAGGATGGACAGGGCGACTCAGCCCCAGCATTTT
CDR3 protein: CASRMDRATQPQHF

V gene: TRBV6-5
J gene: TRBJ1-6
D gene: .
clone size: .
CDR3 DNA: TGTGCCAGCAGTTACTTCGGACGGGGAAATAATTCACCCCTCCACTTT
CDR3 protein: CASSYFGRGNNSPLHF

V gene: TRBV6-6
J gene: TRBJ1-5
D gene: TRBD1
clone size: once
CDR3 DNA: TGTGCCAGCAGTCCGGACAGGAACACAAATCAGCCCCAGCATTTT
CDR3 protein: CASSPDRNTNQPQHF

V gene: TRBV7-2
J gene: TRBJ2-1
D gene: .
clone size: .
CDR3 DNA: TGTGCCAGCAGCTTAGACTCCAGGGTCAATGAGCAGTTCTTC
CDR3 protein: CASSLDSRVNEQFF

V gene: TRBV27
J gene: TRBJ2-7
D gene: TRBD1
clone size: .
CDR3 DNA: TGTGCCAGCAGCCCCACCGACAGGGCGCAGCAGTACTTC
CDR3 protein: CASSPTDRAQQYF

V gene: TRBV6-5
J gene: TRBJ2-1
D gene: .
clone size: .
CDR3 DNA: TGTGCCAGCAGGTTATCAGGGGACGAGCAGTTCTTC
CDR3 protein: CASRLSGDEQFF

V gene: TRBV4-3
J gene: TRBJ2-7
D gene: .
clone size: .
CDR3 DNA: TGCGCCAGCAGCCAAGACCAGGGTTCCTACGAGCAGTACTTC
CDR3 protein: CASSQDQGSYEQYF

V gene: TRBV3-1/TRBV3-2
J gene: TRBJ1-6
D gene: TRBD1
clone size: .
CDR3 DNA: TGTGCCAGCAGCACCCGGACAGGGGTGAATTCACCCCTCCACTTT
CDR3 protein: CASSTRTGVNSPLHF

V gene: TRBV10-3
J gene: TRBJ2-1
D gene: .
clone size: .
CDR3 DNA: TGTGCCATCAAGAACGACAGCTCTTACAATGAGCAGTTCTTC
CDR3 protein: CAIKNDSSYNEQFF

V gene: TRBV29-1
J gene: TRBJ1-5
D gene: .
clone size: .
CDR3 DNA: TGCAGCGTAGATACAGGGTTGGGTCAGCCCCAGCATTTT
CDR3 protein: CSVDTGLGQPQHF

V gene: TRBV25-1
J gene: TRBJ2-1
D gene: TRBD1
clone size: .
CDR3 DNA: TGTGCCAGCAGAAGGGACAGTGGCAATGAGCAGTTCTTC
CDR3 protein: CASRRDSGNEQFF

V gene: TRBV24-1
J gene: TRBJ2-3
D gene: TRBD1
clone size: .
CDR3 DNA: TGTGCCACCAGTGATTCCCCTGCTAGGACAGGAGGCACAGATACGCAGTATTTT
CDR3 protein: CATSDSPARTGGTDTQYF

V gene: TRBV6-6
J gene: TRBJ2-3
D gene: TRBD1
clone size: .
CDR3 DNA: TGTGCCAGCACCTTACCCCGACAGGGTAGTACAGATACGCAGTATTTT
CDR3 protein: CASTLPRQGSTDTQYF

V gene: TRBV9
J gene: TRBJ2-1
D gene: TRBD2
clone size: .
CDR3 DNA: TGTGCCAGCAGCGTAGAGACTAGCGGCCGAGTCGTCTCCTACAATGAGCAGTTCTTC
CDR3 protein: CASSVETSGRVVSYNEQFF

V gene: TRBV27
J gene: TRBJ2-2
D gene: TRBD1
clone size: .
CDR3 DNA: TGTGCCAGCAGGTACAGGGGGACCGGGGAGCTGTTTTTT
CDR3 protein: CASRYRGTGELFF

V gene: TRBV19
J gene: TRBJ1-2
D gene: .
clone size: .
CDR3 DNA: TGTGCCAGTAGTATACTCGCAGCTAACTATGGCTACACCTTC
CDR3 protein: CASSILAANYGYTF

V gene: TRBV5-4
J gene: TRBJ2-7
D gene: TRBD1
clone size: .
CDR3 DNA: TGTGCCAGCAGCTCAGACAGGGGGAGGTACGAGCAGTACTTC
CDR3 protein: CASSSDRGRYEQYF

V gene: TRBV7-9
J gene: TRBJ2-7
D gene: TRBD1
clone size: few
CDR3 DNA: TGTGCCAGCAGCGCCGGGACAGGTTCCTACGAGCAGTACTTC
CDR3 protein: CASSAGTGSYEQYF

V gene: TRBV6-5
J gene: TRBJ2-7
D gene: .
clone size: .
CDR3 DNA: TGTGCCACCCGCGCCGGGGGGCAGTACGAGCAGTACTTC
CDR3 protein: CATRAGGQYEQYF

V gene: TRBV19
J gene: TRBJ1-2
D gene: .
clone size: .
CDR3 DNA: TGTGCCAGTAGTATAGTCGGTTATGGCTACACCTTC
CDR3 protein: CASSIVGYGYTF

V gene: TRBV5-1
J gene: TRBJ1-1
D gene: .
clone size: .
CDR3 DNA: TGCGCCAGCAGCTCAGGGTCAAACACTGAAGCTTTCTTT
CDR3 protein: CASSSGSNTEAFF

V gene: TRBV7-2
J gene: TRBJ1-2
D gene: .
clone size: .
CDR3 DNA: TGTGCCAGCAGCTCCATGACAGAAACCACCTTC
CDR3 protein: CASSSMTETTF

V gene: TRBV7-9
J gene: TRBJ2-1
D gene: TRBD2
clone size: .
CDR3 DNA: TGTGCCAGCAGCTTAGATCCCCTAGCGGCTACCTACAATGAGCAGTTCTTC
CDR3 protein: CASSLDPLAATYNEQFF

V gene: TRBV19
J gene: TRBJ1-2
D gene: .
clone size: .
CDR3 DNA: TGTGCCAGTAGTATAGTTTGGGAGAGTTATGGCTACACCTTC
CDR3 protein: CASSIVWESYGYTF

V gene: TRBV6-2/TRBV6-3
J gene: TRBJ1-5
D gene: TRBD1
clone size: .
CDR3 DNA: TGTGCCAGCAGTTACAGGGACAGGCTCAATCAGCCCCAGCATTTT
CDR3 protein: CASSYRDRLNQPQHF

V gene: TRBV6-5
J gene: TRBJ1-1
D gene: TRBD1
clone size: .
CDR3 DNA: TGTGCCAGCACCGAGTTTCGGACAGGCGACACTGAAGCTTTCTTT
CDR3 protein: CASTEFRTGDTEAFF

V gene: TRBV27
J gene: TRBJ2-1
D gene: TRBD2
clone size: .
CDR3 DNA: TGTGCCAGCAGTGCGGTGGGTCGGGGACTAGCGCCCTACAATGAGCAGTTCTTC
CDR3 protein: CASSAVGRGLAPYNEQFF